This T cell receptor beta chain was recovered during a study of blood T cells in healthy people across ages. Study-wide points: Significant beta diversity loss was already apparent by age approximately 40, declining roughly linearly. Naive and antigen-experienced cells could not be conclusively compared, given unsorted PBMCs.

Points on this clonotype: Its antigen is undetermined.

Germline CDR1 is MNHNS and CDR2 is SASEGT. CDR3 length equals 15 residues. V was pared by 1 base and J by 1 base, with 9 bases between. The use of a sample-barcoded 5' primer and a J-beta primer mix characterized a second PCR of about 6 to 12 cycles. TCRdb re-called the 5' RACE reads through MiXCR, storing one row per CDR3 protein. The profile shows about 1.6 million distinct CDR3 sequences, 34% of them singletons. This chain uses TRBV6-1 with TRBJ2-3; unclear D gene. The clonotype comes from a woman aged 25 to 45 in good health. The sequenced sample consisted of blood. In DNA, the CDR3 is TGTGCCAGCAGTGAAGGCTGGATCGGCACAGATACGCAGTATTTT. Amino acid sequence: CASSEGWIGTDTQYF.